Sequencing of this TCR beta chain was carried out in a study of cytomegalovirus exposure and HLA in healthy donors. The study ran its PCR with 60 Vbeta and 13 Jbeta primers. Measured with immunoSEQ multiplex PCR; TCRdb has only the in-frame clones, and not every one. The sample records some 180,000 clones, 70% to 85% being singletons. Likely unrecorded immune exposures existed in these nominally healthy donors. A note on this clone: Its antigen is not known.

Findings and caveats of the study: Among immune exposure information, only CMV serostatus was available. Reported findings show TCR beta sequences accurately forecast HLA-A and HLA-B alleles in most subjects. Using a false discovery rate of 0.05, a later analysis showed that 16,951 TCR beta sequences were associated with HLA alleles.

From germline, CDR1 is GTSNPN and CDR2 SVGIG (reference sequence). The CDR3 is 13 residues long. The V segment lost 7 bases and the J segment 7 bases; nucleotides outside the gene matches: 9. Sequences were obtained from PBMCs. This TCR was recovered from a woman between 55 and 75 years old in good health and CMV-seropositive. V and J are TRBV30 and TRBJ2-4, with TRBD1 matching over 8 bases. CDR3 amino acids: CALRKTGVNIQYF. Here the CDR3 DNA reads TGTGCCTTGAGGAAGACAGGGGTGAACATTCAGTACTTC.